This T cell receptor beta chain is drawn from a study of lymphopenia after photon versus proton radiotherapy. On this clone itself: The target antigen is unknown.

Profiled with immunoSEQ multiplex PCR; TCRdb holds only in-frame clones, not every one. The data contain 55,000 to 75,000 clones, approximately 90% of them seen just once; the ten biggest clones take up approximately 2.9%. Notes on the study in general: Post-nadir TCR diversity decline inversely tracked overall survival among those who died. Post-nadir diversity loss with photons came from oligoclonal expansion, particularly CD8+ Temra cells. Relative stability marked proton patients; photon patients lost diversity and naive cells.

Germline assignment: CDR1 MDHEN and CDR2 SYDVKM. The CDR3 is 12 amino acids. V was clipped by 2 bases and J by 3 bases, with 4 bases between them. The sample in question was peripheral blood, obtained from a patient treated with photon-based radiotherapy. The origin of this receptor is a woman between 65 and 79 years old with pancreatic cancer. The chain has TRBV28 and TRBJ1-1; D ambiguous. Written as DNA, the CDR3 is TGTGCCAGCAGTTTAAGGGACACTGAAGCTTTCTTT. It encodes CASSLRDTEAFF.